The rows below give T cell receptor beta chains drawn from one sample of a study of T-cell memory formation after mild COVID-19. TCRdb re-analysed the 5' RACE reads in MiXCR, keeping a single row per CDR3 protein. Altogether 300,000 to 400,000 distinct CDR3 sequences are present, over 25% being singletons, with the ten largest covering about 13%. The material sequenced was PBMCs or a T cell subset sorted from them (not recorded which). These receptors were obtained from an adult woman who had mild COVID-19 (a few samples of this study predate the infection). Cell type and time point are not known. The CDR3 runs from the conserved cysteine through the conserved F or W. The D gene is left open where the match is weak. Clone size is given for some rows only: seen once, a few or many times, or a class if the clone is expanded.

v_gene	d_gene	abundance	j_gene	CDR3aa	CDR3nt
TRBV20-1	.	few	TRBJ1-1	CSAGFEAFF	TGCAGTGCTGGTTTTGAAGCTTTCTTT
TRBV7-2	.	.	TRBJ2-1	CASSLEGVARGEQFF	TGTGCCAGCAGCTTAGAGGGAGTTGCAAGGGGTGAGCAGTTCTTC
TRBV4-1	.	.	TRBJ1-1	CASSQDSGSSRGKAFF	TGCGCCAGCAGCCAAGACTCAGGCTCTAGTAGAGGGAAAGCTTTCTTT
TRBV5-1	TRBD1	.	TRBJ1-6	CASSLNTAGGSPLHF	TGCGCCAGCAGCTTAAATACCGCAGGGGGCTCACCCCTCCACTTT
TRBV11-2	TRBD2	.	TRBJ2-1	CASSLAGGRLEQFF	TGTGCCAGCAGCTTAGCGGGGGGGCGGCTTGAGCAGTTCTTC
TRBV20-1	.	.	TRBJ1-1	CSARSGLTNTEAFF	TGCAGTGCTAGATCCGGACTGACGAACACTGAAGCTTTCTTT
TRBV7-2	TRBD1	.	TRBJ2-7	CASSYSGQGRYEQYF	TGTGCCAGCAGCTATTCGGGACAGGGGAGATACGAGCAGTACTTC
TRBV7-9	.	few	TRBJ1-1	CASSFSFHEDTEAFF	TGTGCCAGCAGCTTTTCCTTTCATGAGGACACTGAAGCTTTCTTT
TRBV7-2	.	few	TRBJ1-2	CAIMTGPYGYTF	TGTGCCATAATGACAGGCCCCTATGGCTACACCTTC
TRBV5-1	.	once	TRBJ2-7	CASSLAESRDQSDEQYF	TGCGCCAGCAGCTTGGCAGAGTCGCGGGATCAGAGTGACGAGCAGTACTTC
TRBV11-2	.	.	TRBJ1-1	CASSLGPANTEAFF	TGTGCCAGCAGCTTAGGTCCAGCGAACACTGAAGCTTTCTTT
TRBV4-3	.	few	TRBJ2-7	CASSQETGEGYEQYF	TGCGCCAGCAGCCAAGAAACGGGGGAAGGATACGAGCAGTACTTC
TRBV30	.	.	TRBJ1-1	CAWNGGLRGTEAFF	TGTGCCTGGAATGGGGGGCTACGGGGCACTGAAGCTTTCTTT